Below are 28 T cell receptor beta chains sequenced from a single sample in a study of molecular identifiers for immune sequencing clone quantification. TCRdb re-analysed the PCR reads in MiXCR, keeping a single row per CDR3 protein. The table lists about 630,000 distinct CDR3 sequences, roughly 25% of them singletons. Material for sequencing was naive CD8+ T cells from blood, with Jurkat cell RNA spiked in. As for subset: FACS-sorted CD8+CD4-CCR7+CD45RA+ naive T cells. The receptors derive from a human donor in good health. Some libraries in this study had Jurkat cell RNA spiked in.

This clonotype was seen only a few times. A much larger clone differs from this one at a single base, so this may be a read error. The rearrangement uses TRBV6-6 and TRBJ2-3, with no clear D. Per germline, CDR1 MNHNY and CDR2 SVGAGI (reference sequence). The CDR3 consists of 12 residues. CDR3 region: CATTADSDTQCF. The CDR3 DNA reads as TGTGCCACGACCGCAGATTCAGATACGCAGTGTTTT.

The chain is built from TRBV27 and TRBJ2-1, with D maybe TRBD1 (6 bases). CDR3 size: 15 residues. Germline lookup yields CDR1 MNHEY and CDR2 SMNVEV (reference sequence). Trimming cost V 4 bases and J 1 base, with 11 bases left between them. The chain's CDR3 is CASSSLRGSYNEQFF. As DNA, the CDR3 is TGTGCCAGCAGTTCTCTCAGGGGTTCCTACAATGAGCAGTTCTTC.

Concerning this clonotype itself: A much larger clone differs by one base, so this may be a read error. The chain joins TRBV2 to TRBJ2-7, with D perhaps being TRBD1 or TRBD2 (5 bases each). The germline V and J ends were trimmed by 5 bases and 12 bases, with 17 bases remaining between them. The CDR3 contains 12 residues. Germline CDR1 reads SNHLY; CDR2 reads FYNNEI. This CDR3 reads CASSLGTRNWYF. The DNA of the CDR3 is TGTGCCAGCAGTCTTGGGACGCGCAACTGGTACTTC.

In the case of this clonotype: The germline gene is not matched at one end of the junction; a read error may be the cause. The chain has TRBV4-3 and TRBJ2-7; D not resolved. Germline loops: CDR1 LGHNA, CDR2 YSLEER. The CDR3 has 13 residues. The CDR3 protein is CASSQDWAYEQHF. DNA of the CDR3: TGCGCCAGCAGCCAAGACTGGGCCTACGAGCAGCACTTC.

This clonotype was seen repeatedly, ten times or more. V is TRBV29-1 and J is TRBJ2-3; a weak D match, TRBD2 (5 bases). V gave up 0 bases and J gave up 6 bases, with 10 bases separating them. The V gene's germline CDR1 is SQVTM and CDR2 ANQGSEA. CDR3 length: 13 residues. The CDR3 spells CSVEEEEADTQYF. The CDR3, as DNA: TGCAGCGTTGAAGAAGAGGAGGCGGATACGCAGTATTTT.

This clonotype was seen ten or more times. The CDR3 coding sequence is TGTGCCTGGATCCCGGCAGGAGAGCTGGGCACTGAAGCTTTCTTT. This sequence encodes CAWIPAGELGTEAFF. V and J are TRBV30 and TRBJ1-1; no clear D. Germline-derived CDR1 and CDR2 are GTSNPN and SVGIG (reference sequence). The CDR3 has 15 residues. Trimming took 4 bases from V and 4 from J, leaving 19 bases between them.

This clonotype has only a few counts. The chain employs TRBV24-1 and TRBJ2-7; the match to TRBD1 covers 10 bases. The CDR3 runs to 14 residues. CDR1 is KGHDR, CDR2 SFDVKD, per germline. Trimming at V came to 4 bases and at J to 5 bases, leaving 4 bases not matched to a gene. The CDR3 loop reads CATSETGTGDEQYF. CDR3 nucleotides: TGTGCCACCAGTGAGACCGGGACAGGGGACGAGCAGTACTTC.

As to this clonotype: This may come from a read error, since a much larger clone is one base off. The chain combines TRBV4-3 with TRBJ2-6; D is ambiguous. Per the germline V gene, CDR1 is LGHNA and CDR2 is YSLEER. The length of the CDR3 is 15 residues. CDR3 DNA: TGCGGCAGCAGCCAAGACCCGTCTGGGGCCAACGTCCTGACTTTC. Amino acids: CGSSQDPSGANVLTF.

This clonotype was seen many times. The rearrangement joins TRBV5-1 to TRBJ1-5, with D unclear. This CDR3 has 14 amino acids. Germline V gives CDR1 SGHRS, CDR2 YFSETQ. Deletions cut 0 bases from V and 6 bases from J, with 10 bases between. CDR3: CASSLVSGGQPQHF. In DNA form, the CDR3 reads TGCGCCAGCAGCTTGGTTTCAGGCGGTCAGCCCCAGCATTTT.

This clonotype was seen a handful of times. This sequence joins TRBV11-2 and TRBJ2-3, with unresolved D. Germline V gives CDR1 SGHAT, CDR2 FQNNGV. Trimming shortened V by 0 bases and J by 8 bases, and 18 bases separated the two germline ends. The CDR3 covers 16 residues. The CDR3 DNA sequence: TGTGCCAGCAGCTTAGATTACAGATTTAATTCAGGTACGCAGTATTTT. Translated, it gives CASSLDYRFNSGTQYF.

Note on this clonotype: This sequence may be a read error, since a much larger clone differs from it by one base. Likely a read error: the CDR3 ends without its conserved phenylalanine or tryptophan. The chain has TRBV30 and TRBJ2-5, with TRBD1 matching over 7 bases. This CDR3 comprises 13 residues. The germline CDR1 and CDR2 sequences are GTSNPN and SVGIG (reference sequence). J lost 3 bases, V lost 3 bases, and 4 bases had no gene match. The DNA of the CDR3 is TGTGCCTGGAGCCGGGACAGCAAAGAGACCCAGTACCTC. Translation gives CAWSRDSKETQYL.

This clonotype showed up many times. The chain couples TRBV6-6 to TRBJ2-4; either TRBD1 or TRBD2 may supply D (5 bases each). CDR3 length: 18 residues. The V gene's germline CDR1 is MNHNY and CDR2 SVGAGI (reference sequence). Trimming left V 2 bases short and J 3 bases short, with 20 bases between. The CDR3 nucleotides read TGTGCCAGCAGTTACCCCCCTGGTAGGGACGTCGACAAAAACATTCAGTACTTC. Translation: CASSYPPGRDVDKNIQYF.

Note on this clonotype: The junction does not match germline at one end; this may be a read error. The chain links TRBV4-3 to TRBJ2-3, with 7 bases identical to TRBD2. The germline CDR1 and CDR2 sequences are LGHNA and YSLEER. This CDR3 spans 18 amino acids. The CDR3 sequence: CASRQTVRDYQSTDTQYF. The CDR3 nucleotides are TGCGCCAGCCGCCAAACTGTCCGGGACTACCAAAGTACAGATACGCAGTATTTT.

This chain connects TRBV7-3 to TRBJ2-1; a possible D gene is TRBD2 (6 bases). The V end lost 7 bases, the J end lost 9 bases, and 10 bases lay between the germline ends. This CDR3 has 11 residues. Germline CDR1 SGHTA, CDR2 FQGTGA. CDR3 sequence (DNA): TGTGCCAGCACCCCCGGGGGTGAGCAGTTCTTC. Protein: CASTPGGEQFF.

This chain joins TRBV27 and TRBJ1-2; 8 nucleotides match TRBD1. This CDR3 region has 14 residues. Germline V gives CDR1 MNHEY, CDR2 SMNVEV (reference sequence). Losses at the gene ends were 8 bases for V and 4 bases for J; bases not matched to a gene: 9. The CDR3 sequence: CASHPGTGIYGYTF. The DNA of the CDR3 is TGTGCCAGCCACCCAGGGACAGGCATCTATGGCTACACCTTC.

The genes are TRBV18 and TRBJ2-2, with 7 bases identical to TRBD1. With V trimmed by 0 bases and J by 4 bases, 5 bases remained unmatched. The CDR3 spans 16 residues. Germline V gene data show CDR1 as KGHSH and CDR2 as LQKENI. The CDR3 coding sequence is TGTGCCAGCTCACCACCGGAGGACAGGAGCACCGGGGAGCTGTTTTTT. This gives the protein CASSPPEDRSTGELFF. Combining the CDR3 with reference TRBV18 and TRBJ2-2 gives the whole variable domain NAGVMQNPRHLVRRRGQEARLRCSPMKGHSHVYWYRQLPEEGLKFMVYLQKENIIDESGMPKERFSAEFPKEGPSILRIQQVVRGDSAAYFCASSPPEDRSTGELFFGEGSRLTVL.

CDR3 nucleotides: TGTGCCAGCAGCGGTAGAGGGCAGGGTTACGAGCAGTACTTC. Translation gives CASSGRGQGYEQYF. The chain is built from TRBV9 and TRBJ2-7; D is possibly TRBD1 or TRBD2 (5 bases each). CDR3 length equals 14 residues. V gave up 3 bases and J gave up 4 bases, with 14 bases separating them. Germline CDR1 is SGDLS and CDR2 is YYNGEE.

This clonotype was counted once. CDR3: CASSRGDRANYGYTF. CDR3 coding DNA: TGCGCCAGCAGCCGGGGGGACAGAGCTAACTATGGCTACACCTTC. This sequence joins TRBV4-1 and TRBJ1-2; 7 positions match TRBD1. Trimming removed 4 bases from V and 0 bases from J; junction bases left unmatched: 5. Germline V CDR1 and CDR2: MGHRA, YSYEKL. This CDR3 contains 15 residues.

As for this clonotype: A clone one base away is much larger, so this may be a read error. The CDR3, as DNA: TGCGCCAGCAGCCAAGATCGGTACGAGAACAGTGAAGCTTTCTTT. It specifies CASSQDRYENSEAFF. V and J are TRBV4-3 and TRBJ1-1, with D unresolved. The CDR3 spans 15 residues. Looked up from germline, CDR1 is LGHNA and CDR2 is YSLEER.

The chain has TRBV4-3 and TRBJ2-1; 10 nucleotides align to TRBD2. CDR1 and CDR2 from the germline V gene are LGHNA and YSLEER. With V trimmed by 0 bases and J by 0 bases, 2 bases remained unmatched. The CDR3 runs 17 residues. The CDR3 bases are TGCGCCAGCAGCCAAGATGGACTAGCGGACTCCTACAATGAGCAGTTCTTC. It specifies CASSQDGLADSYNEQFF.

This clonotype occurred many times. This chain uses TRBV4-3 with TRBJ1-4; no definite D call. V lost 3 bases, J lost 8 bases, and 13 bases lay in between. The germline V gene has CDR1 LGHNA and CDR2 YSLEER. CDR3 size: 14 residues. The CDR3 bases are TGCGCCAGCAGCCATGGCCCTGTTGGGGAAAAACTGTTTTTT. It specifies CASSHGPVGEKLFF.

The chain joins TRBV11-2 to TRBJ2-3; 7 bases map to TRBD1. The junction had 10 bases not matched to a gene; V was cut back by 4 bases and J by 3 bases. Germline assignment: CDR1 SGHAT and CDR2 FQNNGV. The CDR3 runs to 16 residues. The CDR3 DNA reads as TGTGCCAGCAGCTCCGCCGGGACAGACATAACAGATACGCAGTATTTT. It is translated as CASSSAGTDITDTQYF.

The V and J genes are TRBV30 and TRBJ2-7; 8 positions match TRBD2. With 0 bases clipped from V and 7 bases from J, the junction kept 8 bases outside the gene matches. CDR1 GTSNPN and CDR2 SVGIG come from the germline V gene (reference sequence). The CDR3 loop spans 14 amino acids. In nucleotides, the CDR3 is TGTGCCTGGAGTGTACGAGCGGGAGCTCATGAGCAGTACTTC. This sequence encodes CAWSVRAGAHEQYF.

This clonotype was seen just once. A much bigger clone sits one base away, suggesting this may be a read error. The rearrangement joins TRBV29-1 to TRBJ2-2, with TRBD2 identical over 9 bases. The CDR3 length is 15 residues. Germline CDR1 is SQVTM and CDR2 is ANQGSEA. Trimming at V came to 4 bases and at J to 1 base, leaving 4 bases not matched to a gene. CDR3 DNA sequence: TGCAGCGTTGCGGGTAGCGGGAGGAACACCGGGGAGCTGTTTTTT. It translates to CSVAGSGRNTGELFF.

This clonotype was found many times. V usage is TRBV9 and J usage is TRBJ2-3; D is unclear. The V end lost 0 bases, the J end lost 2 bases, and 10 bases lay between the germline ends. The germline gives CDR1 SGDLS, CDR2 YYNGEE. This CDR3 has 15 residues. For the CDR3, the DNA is TGTGCCAGCAGCGTAGAACAAATATCCACAGATACGCAGTATTTT. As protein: CASSVEQISTDTQYF.

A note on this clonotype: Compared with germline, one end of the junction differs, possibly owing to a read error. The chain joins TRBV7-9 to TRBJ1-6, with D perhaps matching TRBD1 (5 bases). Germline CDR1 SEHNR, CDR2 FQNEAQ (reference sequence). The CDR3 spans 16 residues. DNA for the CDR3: TGTGCCAGCAGCGACTCGGGACTGCTTTTTGATTCACCCCCCCACTTT. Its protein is CASSDSGLLFDSPPHF.

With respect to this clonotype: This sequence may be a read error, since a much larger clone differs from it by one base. The CDR3 sequence is CASIHNREYTGNTIYF. The CDR3 coding sequence is TGCGCCAGCATCCACAACAGGGAGTATACTGGAAACACCATATATTTT. The chain links TRBV4-3 to TRBJ1-3; perhaps TRBD1 as D (6 bases). This CDR3 has 16 residues. Trimming cost V 7 bases and J 2 bases, with 18 bases left between them. CDR1 is LGHNA, CDR2 YSLEER, per germline.

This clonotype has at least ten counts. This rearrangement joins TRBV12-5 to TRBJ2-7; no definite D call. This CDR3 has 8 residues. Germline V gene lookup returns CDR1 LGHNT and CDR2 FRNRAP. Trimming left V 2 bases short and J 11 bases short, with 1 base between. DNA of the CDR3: TGTGCTAGTGGTTTGAAGTACTTC. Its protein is CASGLKYF.